This T cell receptor beta chain was sequenced for a study of T cells after yellow fever vaccination. TCRdb processed the 5' RACE reads anew with MiXCR; each CDR3 protein has one entry. The table records some 120,000 distinct CDR3 sequences, over 12% of them present only once. This clonotype was seen many times. V was clipped by 2 bases and J by 2 bases; unmatched bases: 8. This CDR3 spans 16 amino acids. Germline V lookup: CDR1 SGHRS, CDR2 YFSETQ. This clonotype was obtained from a man younger than 30 who received the YFV17D yellow fever vaccine. The material sequenced was CD8+ T cells sorted from PBMCs, taken 5 days after the yellow fever booster vaccination. The chain is built from TRBV5-1 and TRBJ2-7, with 9 nucleotides matching TRBD1. The CDR3 DNA follows: TGCGCCAGCAGCTTAGACCCGGGACAGGGTCCCTACGAGCAGTACGTC. It is translated as CASSLDPGQGPYEQYV.